The clone carrying this T cell receptor beta chain was recorded a few times. This table comes from immunoSEQ multiplex PCR, and its TCRdb copy is limited to in-frame clones, with some not included. The table shows approximately 66,000 clones, with 90% occurring only once. These data originate in a study of control samples from healthy donors and cancer patients. The clonotype was recovered from a man between 60 and 70 years old with colorectal cancer. Sequences were obtained from PBMCs.

In DNA, the CDR3 is TGTGCCAGCAGCTTAGAGGGACAGGAACTCCTCTATGGCTACACCTTC. This codes for CASSLEGQELLYGYTF. The V call is TRBV11-2, the J call TRBJ1-2, with TRBD1 identical over 8 bases. Trimming at V came to 0 bases and at J to 4 bases, leaving 7 bases not matched to a gene. The CDR3 runs 16 residues. Per the germline V gene, CDR1 is SGHAT and CDR2 is FQNNGV. The whole variable domain, filled in from reference TRBV11-2 and TRBJ1-2, reads EAGVAQSPRYKIIEKRQSVAFWCNPISGHATLYWYQQILGQGPKLLIQFQNNGVVDDSQLPKDRFSAERLKGVDSTLKIQPAKLEDSAVYLCASSLEGQELLYGYTFGSGTRLTVV.